This T cell receptor (beta chain) was sequenced for a study of blood T cell repertoires in COVID-19. Sequencing used immunoSEQ multiplex PCR; TCRdb keeps in-frame clones, though not all of them. The sample holds about 240,000 clones, approximately 86% seen once. The V and J ends lost 3 bases and 3 bases, in that order; junction bases with no gene match: 4. In germline, CDR1 is MNHEY, CDR2 SMNVEV (reference sequence). The CDR3 has 15 residues. The material sequenced was PBMCs or T cells enriched from blood (not recorded which). V usage is TRBV27 and J usage is TRBJ1-2; 10 nucleotides align to TRBD1. This TCR was sampled from a woman aged 35 to 49 with acute COVID-19. The CDR3, as DNA: TGTGCCAGCAGTTTGGAGACAGGGGGCCACTATGGCTACACCTTC. Its translation: CASSLETGGHYGYTF.